This T cell receptor beta chain is drawn from a study of PD-L1 blockade in urothelial cancer. Study in general: Patients' histories included 0 to 3 prior chemotherapy regimens. Researchers found blood samples held a median of around 140,000 T cells.

The CDR3 is 11 residues long. CDR1 is SEHNR and CDR2 is FQNEAQ in the germline V gene (reference sequence). V lost 5 bases and J lost 4, with 5 bases in between. Time point in this sample: pretreatment peripheral blood. This clone is a singleton in its sample. Every PCR was spiked with synthetic TCR analog templates. The repertoire was sequenced with immunoSEQ multiplex PCR; TCRdb's copy has only in-frame clones and lacks some. The sample has nearly 45,000 clones, roughly 88% seen once. The chain employs TRBV7-9 and TRBJ2-5, with D unclear. Material: PBMCs, obtained around atezolizumab (anti-PD-L1) treatment. The origin of this receptor is a donor aged 40 or over with urothelial cancer. The CDR3 loop reads CASSARETQYF. Written as DNA, the CDR3 is TGTGCCAGCAGCGCCAGAGAGACCCAGTACTTC.